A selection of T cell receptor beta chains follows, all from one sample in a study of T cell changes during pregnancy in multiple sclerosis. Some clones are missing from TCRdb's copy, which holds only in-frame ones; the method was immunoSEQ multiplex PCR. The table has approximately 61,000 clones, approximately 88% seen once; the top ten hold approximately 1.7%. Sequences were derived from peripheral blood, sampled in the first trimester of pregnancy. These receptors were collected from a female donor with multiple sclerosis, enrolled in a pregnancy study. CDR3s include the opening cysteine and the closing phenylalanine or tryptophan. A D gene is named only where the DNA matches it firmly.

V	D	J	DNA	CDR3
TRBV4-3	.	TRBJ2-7	TGCGCCAGCAGCCAGGGGCTCAAAACCTACGAGCAGTACTTC	CASSQGLKTYEQYF
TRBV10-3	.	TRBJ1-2	TGTGCCATCAGTCTAATGGGGGGAGATGGCTACACCTTC	CAISLMGGDGYTF
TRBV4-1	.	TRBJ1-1	TGCGCCAGCAGCCCATCCCCGGGGAACACTGAAGCTTTCTTT	CASSPSPGNTEAFF
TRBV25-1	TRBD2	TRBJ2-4	TGTGCCAGCAGTGAGGGACTAGCGGGAGTTCGTTTC	CASSEGLAGVRF
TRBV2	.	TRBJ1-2	TGTGCCAGCAGGGCCGGGGAGGGCCGCTATGGCTACACCTTC	CASRAGEGRYGYTF
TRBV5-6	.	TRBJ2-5	TGTGCCAGCAGCGCGCGGGCGACGCAGACCCAGTACTTC	CASSARATQTQYF
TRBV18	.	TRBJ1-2	TGTGCCAGCTCACCACAACGGACAGTGGACCCTAACTATGGCTACACCTTC	CASSPQRTVDPNYGYTF
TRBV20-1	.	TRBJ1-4	TGCAGTGCTAGGATGGGCGAAAAACTGTTTTTT	CSARMGEKLFF
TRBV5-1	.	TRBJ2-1	TGCGCCAGCAGCCCTGTTTTAGGGGGTGGAAATGAGCAGTTCTTC	CASSPVLGGGNEQFF
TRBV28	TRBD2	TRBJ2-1	TGTGCCAGCAGTTCCCATAGCGGGAACAATGAGCAGTTCTTC	CASSSHSGNNEQFF
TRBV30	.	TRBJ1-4	TGTGCCCAGGATTATAATGAAAAACTGTTTTTT	CAQDYNEKLFF